Given below is one T cell receptor (beta chain) in context. The sample originates from a study of blood T cell repertoires in COVID-19. Overall study: From the United States, Italy and Spain came samples of acute and convalescent COVID-19. PBMCs, B-cell-depleted T cells, or T cells were the source of the cDNA or gDNA that made up the material.

From germline, CDR1 is LNHDA and CDR2 SQIVND (reference sequence). Trimming pared 11 bases from V and 4 bases from J, leaving 18 bases between. The CDR3 covers 14 residues. As processed by the authors: Reference gene primer amplification gave estimated nucleated cell counts. The protocol was immunoSEQ multiplex PCR, while the TCRdb copy is restricted to in-frame clones and leaves out a portion. Clonal size and the V and J genes are those of that table, whereas D and trimming came from the DNA. Of about 110,000 clones detected, approximately 85% appear once; the ten largest clones hold approximately 15%.

V usage is TRBV19 and J usage is TRBJ1-3; D is ambiguous. Material for sequencing was peripheral blood. This TCR came from a woman between 55 and 75 years old with acute or convalescent COVID-19. The CDR3 loop reads CASGGGVYGNTIYF. In nucleotides, the CDR3 is TGTGCCTCAGGAGGCGGGGTGTACGGAAACACCATATATTTT.